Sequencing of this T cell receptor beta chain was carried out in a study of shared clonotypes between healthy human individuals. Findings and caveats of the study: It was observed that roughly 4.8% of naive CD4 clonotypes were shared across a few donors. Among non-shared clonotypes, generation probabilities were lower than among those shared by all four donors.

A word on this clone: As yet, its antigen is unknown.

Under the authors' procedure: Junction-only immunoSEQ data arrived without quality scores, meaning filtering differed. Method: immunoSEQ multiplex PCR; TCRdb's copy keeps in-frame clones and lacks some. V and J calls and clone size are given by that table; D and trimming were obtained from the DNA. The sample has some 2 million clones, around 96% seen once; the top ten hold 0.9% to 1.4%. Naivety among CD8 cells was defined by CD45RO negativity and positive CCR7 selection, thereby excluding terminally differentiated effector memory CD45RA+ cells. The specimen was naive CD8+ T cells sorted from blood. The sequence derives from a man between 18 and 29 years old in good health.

This chain's CDR3 is CASSQLAGDPDTQYF. The CDR3 DNA sequence: TGCGCCAGCAGTCAACTAGCGGGAGACCCAGATACGCAGTATTTT. The chain employs TRBV4-3 and TRBJ2-3, with 11 bases lining up with TRBD2. In germline, CDR1 is LGHNA, CDR2 YSLEER. CDR3 length equals 15 residues. V lost 6 bases to trimming and J lost 4 bases; unmatched junction nucleotides: 6.